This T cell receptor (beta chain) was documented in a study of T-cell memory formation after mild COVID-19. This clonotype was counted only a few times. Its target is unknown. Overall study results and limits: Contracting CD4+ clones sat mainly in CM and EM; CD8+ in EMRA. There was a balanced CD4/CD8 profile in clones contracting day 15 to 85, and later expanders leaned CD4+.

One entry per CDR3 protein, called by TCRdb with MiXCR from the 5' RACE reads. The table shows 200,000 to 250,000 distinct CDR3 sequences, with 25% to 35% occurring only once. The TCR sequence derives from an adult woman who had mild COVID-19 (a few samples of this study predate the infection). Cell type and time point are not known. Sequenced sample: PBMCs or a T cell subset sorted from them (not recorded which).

CDR3 region: CSARGRGSYEQYF. CDR3 nucleotides: TGCAGTGCTAGAGGCAGGGGGTCCTACGAGCAGTACTTC. V is TRBV20-1 and J is TRBJ2-7, with 7 positions matching TRBD1. V was pared by 1 base and J by 1 base, with 1 base of the junction left unmatched. CDR1 and CDR2 from the germline V gene are DFQATT and SNEGSKA (reference sequence). There are 13 residues in the CDR3.